These T cell receptor beta chains were read from a single sample in a study of patients and donors after allogeneic stem cell transplantation. TCRdb passed the RT-PCR reads through MiXCR, listing each CDR3 protein once. The table lists about 160,000 distinct CDR3 sequences, about a quarter of them singletons. Sequenced: blood, either unsorted or a sorted T cell fraction (not recorded which). The receptors originated from a human donor who was either an allogeneic HSCT recipient or a stem cell or donor lymphocyte infusion donor (not recorded which). It is not recorded whose cells these are; they may come from a transplant donor. CDR3s include the opening cysteine and the closing phenylalanine or tryptophan. Each record gives: clone size, V gene, D gene, J gene, CDR3 DNA, CDR3 protein. A D gene is named only where the DNA matches it firmly. A clone size is listed for some rows: how often the clone was seen (once, few, many), or a class if it is expanded.

few	TRBV2	NA	TRBJ1-2	TGTGCCGACGGGGCTAACTATGGCTACACCTTC	CADGANYGYTF
NA	TRBV28	TRBD2	TRBJ2-5	TGTGCCAGCAGTTGGAGCCAGCGGGAGCCTAGGGGGACCCAGTACTTC	CASSWSQREPRGTQYF
few	TRBV7-9	NA	TRBJ2-7	TGTGCCAGCAGCACCCACGGCGGGAATACCTACGAGCAGTACTTC	CASSTHGGNTYEQYF
few	TRBV5-1	NA	TRBJ1-6	TGCGCCAGCAGCCACAATACCCCCTATAATTCACCCCTCCACTTT	CASSHNTPYNSPLHF
once	TRBV6-1	TRBD1	TRBJ2-2	TGTGCCAGCAGTACACTGACAGGGGGTTACAATTACTCCGCGAACACCGGGGAGCTGTTTTTT	CASSTLTGGYNYSANTGELFF
few	TRBV12-3/TRBV12-4	TRBD2	TRBJ2-7	TGTGCCAGCAGTTCGGGACTAGCGGGTTCCTACGAGCAGTACTTC	CASSSGLAGSYEQYF
few	TRBV7-2	NA	TRBJ1-5	TGTGCCAGCAGCTTAGACAGGGAAGAGCCCCAGCATTTT	CASSLDREEPQHF
NA	TRBV20-1	NA	TRBJ1-2	TGCAGTGCTAGAACTTATGGCTACACCTTC	CSARTYGYTF
medium-sized	TRBV7-9	TRBD1	TRBJ2-7	TGTGCCAGCAGCGTACCCCCGGGACAGGGATTACACTCCTACGAGCAGTACTTC	CASSVPPGQGLHSYEQYF
NA	TRBV11-2	NA	TRBJ2-5	TGTGCCAGCAGCTTAAGGGGCAGGGCCCAAGAGACCCAGTACTTC	CASSLRGRAQETQYF
NA	TRBV14	NA	TRBJ2-3	TGTGCCAGCAGCCGGTGGGACAGCACAGATACGCAGTATTTT	CASSRWDSTDTQYF
few	TRBV7-9	TRBD2	TRBJ2-5	TGTGCCAGCAGCTCCGGACTAGCGGGTGCCCAGTACTTC	CASSSGLAGAQYF
few	TRBV12-3/TRBV12-4	TRBD1	TRBJ1-5	TGTGCCAGCAGCAGGGGGCTGGGGAGCAATCAGCCCCAGCATTTT	CASSRGLGSNQPQHF
few	TRBV14	NA	TRBJ2-1	TGTGCCAGCAGCCAAGATGTACTAGTCCCTCCGTACAATGAGCAGTTCTTC	CASSQDVLVPPYNEQFF
once	TRBV20-1	TRBD1	TRBJ2-5	TGCAGTGCTAGTAAGGGACAGGGGGCAGAAGAAACCCAGTACTTC	CSASKGQGAEETQYF